This TCR beta chain was sequenced during a study of blood T cells in healthy people across ages. This clonotype was seen at least ten times. The authors ran a second PCR of roughly 6 to 12 cycles using a sample-barcoded 5' primer and a J-beta primer mix. Each cDNA was tagged by a template-switch adaptor containing 12 random nucleotides. Individual samples furnished no less than 2.5 million CDR3-containing paired-end reads apiece. TCRdb re-derived calls from the 5' RACE reads in MiXCR, one entry per CDR3 protein. The sample yields about 1.7 million distinct CDR3 sequences, 28% seen once. This CDR3 spans 13 amino acids. Trimming left V 11 bases short and J 0 bases short, with 13 bases between. CDR1 and CDR2 from the germline V gene are SGHTA and FQGNSA. Whenever a sample was processed, at least 6.5 million PBMCs were isolated. A minimum of 5 micrograms of total RNA was extracted per sample.

The clonotype was recovered from a woman aged 25 to 45 in good health. Material: blood. This sequence joins TRBV7-2 and TRBJ2-5; possibly TRBD1 or TRBD2 for D (5 bases each). CDR3 loop: CASSWGYQETQYF. In nucleotides, the CDR3 is TGTGCCTCCAGCTGGGGGTACCAAGAGACCCAGTACTTC.